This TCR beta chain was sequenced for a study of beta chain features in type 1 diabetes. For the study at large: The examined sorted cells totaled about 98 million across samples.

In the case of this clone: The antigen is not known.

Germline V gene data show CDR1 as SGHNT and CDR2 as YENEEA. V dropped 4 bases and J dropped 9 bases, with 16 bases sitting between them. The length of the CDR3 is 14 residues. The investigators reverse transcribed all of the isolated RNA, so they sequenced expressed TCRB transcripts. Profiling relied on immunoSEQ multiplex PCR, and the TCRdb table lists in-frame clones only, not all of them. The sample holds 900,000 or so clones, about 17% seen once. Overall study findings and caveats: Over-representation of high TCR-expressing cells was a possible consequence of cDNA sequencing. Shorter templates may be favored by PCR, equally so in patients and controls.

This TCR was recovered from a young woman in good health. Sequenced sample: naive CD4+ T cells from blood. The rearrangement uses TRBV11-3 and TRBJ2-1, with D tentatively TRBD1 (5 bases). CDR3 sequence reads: CASSSNLRDGEQFF. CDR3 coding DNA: TGTGCCAGCAGCTCAAATCTCAGGGATGGTGAGCAGTTCTTC. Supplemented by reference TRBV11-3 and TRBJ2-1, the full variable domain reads EAGVVQSPRYKIIEKKQPVAFWCNPISGHNTLYWYLQNLGQGPELLIRYENEEAVDDSQLPKDRFSAERLKGVDSTLKIQPAELGDSAVYLCASSSNLRDGEQFFGPGTRLTVL.